A single sample gave rise to the 27 T cell receptor beta chains below, sequenced in a study of cytomegalovirus exposure and HLA in healthy donors. The PCR was carried out with 60 Vbeta primers and 13 Jbeta primers. Some clones are missing from TCRdb's copy, which holds only in-frame ones; the method was immunoSEQ multiplex PCR. The table records roughly 190,000 clones, roughly 82% of them present only once. The source material was PBMCs. Source of these receptors: a woman in her forties or fifties in good health and CMV-seropositive.

This clone was counted only a few times. The chain couples TRBV5-1 to TRBJ2-1, with TRBD2 matching 7 bases. The CDR3 consists of 16 residues. The trim removed 6 bases at V and 0 bases at J, leaving 9 bases unmatched. The germline CDR1 and CDR2 sequences are SGHRS and YFSETQ. CDR3 bases: TGCGCCAGCACCCCGGGGGAGGGGAGCTCCTACAATGAGCAGTTCTTC. Translated, it gives CASTPGEGSSYNEQFF.

This chain links TRBV15 with TRBJ1-2; D call uncertain. Germline V gene sequence: CDR1 LNHNV, CDR2 YYDKDF (reference sequence). Between the trimmed V and J ends, which lost 1 base and 4 bases, there was a span of 10 bases. There are 14 residues in the CDR3. In DNA form, the CDR3 reads TGTGCCACCAGCAGAGGACAAGAGGGCTATGGCTACACCTTC. This translates into CATSRGQEGYGYTF. Drawing the rest from reference TRBV15 and TRBJ1-2, the complete variable domain is DAMVIQNPRYQVTQFGKPVTLSCSQTLNHNVMYWYQQKSSQAPKLLFHYYDKDFNNEADTPDNFQSRRPNTSFCFLDIRSPGLGDTAMYLCATSRGQEGYGYTFGSGTRLTVV.

This clone came up once. The chain carries TRBV19 and TRBJ1-1; D perhaps matches TRBD1 (6 bases). The V end lost 5 bases, the J end lost 4 bases, and 14 bases lay between the germline ends. The germline CDR1 and CDR2 sequences are LNHDA and SQIVND (reference sequence). The CDR3 spans 14 residues. CDR3 sequence reads: CASSGTGRVTEAFF. Here the CDR3 DNA reads TGTGCCAGTAGTGGTACAGGGAGGGTCACTGAAGCTTTCTTT.

The rearrangement joins TRBV5-1 to TRBJ2-7, with 8 bases matching TRBD1. In germline, CDR1 is SGHRS, CDR2 YFSETQ. Trimming cost V 1 base and J 2 bases; bases outside gene matches: 5. This CDR3 has 15 amino acids. In nucleotides, the CDR3 is TGCGCCAGCAGCTTGACCGGGACAGGACCCTACGAGCAGTACTTC. Protein sequence: CASSLTGTGPYEQYF.

The chain recombines TRBV5-4 with TRBJ1-2; 7 positions match TRBD1. The CDR3 sequence is 17 residues long. Germline assignment: CDR1 SGHNT and CDR2 YYREEE (reference sequence). With V trimmed by 4 bases and J by 4 bases, 16 bases remained unmatched. CDR3 in DNA: TGTGCCAGCAGCCCGGACCCCCAACAGGGGACCCGCTATGGCTACACCTTC. This gives the protein CASSPDPQQGTRYGYTF.

The chain couples TRBV6-6 to TRBJ2-3, with 7 bases that match TRBD1. The CDR3 covers 15 residues. V gave up 7 bases and J gave up 2 bases; unmatched junction bases: 9. Germline values: CDR1 MNHNY, CDR2 SVGAGI (reference sequence). In DNA, the CDR3 is TGTGCCAGCAACCAACAGGGGATCCCCACAGATACGCAGTATTTT. Residues: CASNQQGIPTDTQYF.

V gene TRBV9 combines with J gene TRBJ2-7, with D uncertain. CDR3 length: 15 residues. The V end lost 0 bases, the J end lost 0 bases, and 10 bases lay between the germline ends. The germline V gene encodes CDR1 SGDLS and CDR2 YYNGEE. The CDR3 region has the DNA TGTGCCAGCAGCGTAGCGGCACCTAGCTCCTACGAGCAGTACTTC. Amino acid sequence: CASSVAAPSSYEQYF.

J is TRBJ2-3 and V is TRBV9; D perhaps matches TRBD2 (6 bases). CDR3 size: 16 residues. Germline V gene lookup returns CDR1 SGDLS and CDR2 YYNGEE. Deletions cut 3 bases from V and 1 base from J, with 15 bases between. This CDR3 is CASSGIAAAGTDTQYF. CDR3 sequence (DNA): TGTGCCAGCAGCGGGATAGCGGCCGCAGGCACAGATACGCAGTATTTT.

This clone was seen a few times. V and J are TRBV10-3 and TRBJ1-4; TRBD1 matches 7 bases. CDR3 length: 15 residues. The germline CDR1 and CDR2 sequences are ENHRY and SYGVKD. J was trimmed by 7 bases and V by 6 bases; bases with no gene match: 11. The CDR3 sequence is CAIRSTGTEAEKLFF. The CDR3 DNA reads TGTGCCATCAGATCTACCGGGACAGAGGCTGAAAAACTGTTTTTT.

J is TRBJ1-1 and V is TRBV7-9, with TRBD1 as a possible D gene (6 bases). CDR3 length: 15 residues. With 3 bases removed from V and 3 bases from J, the gap between germline ends came to 14 bases. Germline V lookup: CDR1 SEHNR, CDR2 FQNEAQ (reference sequence). The CDR3 region has the DNA TGTGCCAGCAGCTTGTGGGGGGCGGGGGACACTGAAGCTTTCTTT. It specifies CASSLWGAGDTEAFF. Based on the CDR3 plus reference TRBV7-9 and TRBJ1-1, the full variable domain is DTGVSQNPRHKITKRGQNVTFRCDPISEHNRLYWYRQTLGQGPEFLTYFQNEAQLEKSRLLSDRFSAERPKGSFSTLEIQRTEQGDSAMYLCASSLWGAGDTEAFFGQGTRLTVV.

V is TRBV2 and J is TRBJ1-1; TRBD1 agrees at 7 bases. Per germline, CDR1 SNHLY and CDR2 FYNNEI. This CDR3 comprises 13 residues. V lost 6 bases, J lost 8 bases, and 9 bases stayed unmatched. CDR3 residues: CASRANRDREAFF. In nucleotides, the CDR3 is TGTGCCAGCAGAGCGAACCGGGACAGAGAAGCTTTCTTT.

Concerning this clone: An end of the junction differs from the germline gene, which may be a read error. The chain links TRBV7-9 to TRBJ2-7; 8 bases fit TRBD1. The CDR3 contains 12 residues. The germline V gene has CDR1 SEHNR and CDR2 FQNEAQ (reference sequence). The CDR3: CSSGQGVREQYF. The CDR3 nucleotides read TGTTCCAGCGGACAGGGAGTAAGGGAGCAGTACTTC.

The rearrangement joins TRBV6-5 to TRBJ2-7, with D perhaps matching TRBD1 (6 bases). This CDR3 has 13 residues. V was cut by 8 bases and J by 2 bases, with 13 bases left in between. The germline V gene encodes CDR1 MNHEY and CDR2 SVGAGI. CDR3 in DNA: TGTGCCAGCCTCGGGACAACAACCTACGAGCAGTACTTC. Translating it yields CASLGTTTYEQYF.

The chain combines TRBV19 with TRBJ2-1; D is ambiguous. This CDR3 comprises 17 residues. Trimming removed 1 base at V and 0 bases at J, with 13 bases between. The germline V gene has CDR1 LNHDA and CDR2 SQIVND (reference sequence). The CDR3 region is CASSIARSPSSYNEQFF. The CDR3 DNA is TGTGCCAGTAGTATAGCCAGGTCCCCGAGCTCCTACAATGAGCAGTTCTTC. The full variable domain, with the rest looked up from reference TRBV19 and TRBJ2-1, is DGGITQSPKYLFRKEGQNVTLSCEQNLNHDAMYWYRQDPGQGLRLIYYSQIVNDFQKGDIAEGYSVSREKKESFPLTVTSAQKNPTAFYLCASSIARSPSSYNEQFFGPGTRLTVL.

The chain couples TRBV6-4 to TRBJ1-5, with a possible D match to TRBD1 (6 bases). This CDR3 contains 16 residues. V was trimmed by 7 bases and J by 2 bases, leaving 18 bases between them. CDR1 MRHNA and CDR2 SNTAGT come from the germline V gene. The CDR3 here is CASTLGQPSCNQPQHF. The CDR3 coding sequence is TGTGCCAGCACGCTTGGACAGCCATCCTGCAATCAGCCCCAGCATTTT.

This sequence joins TRBV23-1 and TRBJ2-3; 11 nucleotides match TRBD1. TRBV23-1 has ORF status, its function being uncertain. The CDR3 length is 17 residues. V shed 2 bases, J shed 1 base, and the junction held 5 bases outside the gene matches. Written as DNA, the CDR3 is TGCGCCAGCAGTCAACCGAGGGGACAGGGGGGCACAGATACGCAGTATTTT. It yields the protein CASSQPRGQGGTDTQYF.

This rearrangement joins TRBV11-1 to TRBJ2-5; 7 bases line up with TRBD2. Germline trimming cut 5 bases from V and 1 base from J; bases unmatched to any gene: 1. CDR1 and CDR2 from the germline V gene are SGHAT and FQDESV (reference sequence). CDR3 length: 13 residues. The CDR3 spells CASSRGGQETQYF. The CDR3 nucleotides are TGTGCCAGCAGCCGCGGGGGCCAAGAGACCCAGTACTTC. Full variable domain (missing parts from reference TRBV11-1 and TRBJ2-5): EAEVAQSPRYKITEKSQAVAFWCDPISGHATLYWYRQILGQGPELLVQFQDESVVDDSQLPKDRFSAERLKGVDSTLKIQPAELGDSAMYLCASSRGGQETQYFGPGTRLLVL.

The chain uses TRBV2 and TRBJ1-3, with D unresolved. The CDR3 extends over 12 amino acids. Germline V gives CDR1 SNHLY, CDR2 FYNNEI. Between the trimmed V and J ends, which lost 6 bases and 2 bases, there was a span of 5 bases. Here the CDR3 DNA reads TGTGCCAGCAGCAGAACTGGAAACACCATATATTTT. Translation gives CASSRTGNTIYF.

The chain combines TRBV7-9 with TRBJ1-1; D may be TRBD1 (6 bases). V was pared by 2 bases and J by 3 bases, with 10 bases between. Per the germline V gene, CDR1 is SEHNR and CDR2 is FQNEAQ (reference sequence). The CDR3 extends over 14 amino acids. The CDR3: CASSLSGAYTEAFF. The DNA of the CDR3 is TGTGCCAGCAGCTTATCAGGGGCTTACACTGAAGCTTTCTTT.

V and J are TRBV9 and TRBJ1-6; no reliable D call. Germline CDR1 and CDR2: SGDLS and YYNGEE. The CDR3 spans 16 residues. V gave up 1 base and J gave up 6 bases, with 14 bases separating them. As DNA, the CDR3 is TGTGCCAGCAGCGTATTTAGTCGTGAGTCTAATTCACCCCTCCACTTT. This sequence encodes CASSVFSRESNSPLHF.

The V call is TRBV7-3, the J call TRBJ2-7; no reliable D call. Trimming took 7 bases from V and 3 from J, leaving 16 bases between them. Germline loops: CDR1 SGHTA, CDR2 FQGTGA. The CDR3 loop spans 14 amino acids. The CDR3 sequence: CASTDPAVGYEQYF. As DNA, the CDR3 is TGTGCCAGCACCGACCCGGCGGTCGGCTACGAGCAGTACTTC.

The chain has TRBV28 and TRBJ2-5, with D perhaps matching TRBD1 (6 bases). Near its end, the DNA agrees better with TRBJ2-7, so the J call may be wrong. Germline CDR1 reads MDHEN; CDR2 reads SYDVKM. The CDR3 runs 16 residues. The CDR3: CASSSPGTRNTYEQYF. CDR3 DNA sequence: TGTGCCAGCAGTTCCCCCGGGACAAGAAATACCTACGAGCAGTACTTC.

This clone was found a few times. This sequence joins TRBV10-1 and TRBJ1-6; D gene ambiguous. The germline CDR1 and CDR2 sequences are WNHNN and SYGVQD (reference sequence). This CDR3 has 13 residues. V was pared by 6 bases and J by 7 bases, with 10 bases between. As DNA, the CDR3 is TGCGCCAGCAGCGGAGGGCTAAATTCACCCCTCCACTTT. The encoded protein is CASSGGLNSPLHF.

The chain uses TRBV6-6 and TRBJ2-5; tentatively, D is TRBD1 (6 bases). Trimming took 1 base from V and 2 from J, leaving 8 bases between them. CDR3 length: 14 residues. The V gene's germline CDR1 is MNHNY and CDR2 SVGAGI (reference sequence). The CDR3 nucleotides are TGTGCCAGCAGTTACTTGACAGGTCAAGAGACCCAGTACTTC. Protein: CASSYLTGQETQYF.

The chain recombines TRBV5-1 with TRBJ1-2, with TRBD1 matching over 9 bases. The CDR3 has 14 residues. The germline CDR1 and CDR2 sequences are SGHRS and YFSETQ. With V trimmed by 6 bases and J by 6 bases, 9 bases remained unmatched. The CDR3 sequence: CASNGQGQGHGYTF. CDR3 nucleotide sequence: TGCGCCAGCAATGGGCAGGGACAGGGTCATGGCTACACCTTC.

The chain links TRBV7-9 to TRBJ1-1, with TRBD1 matching over 8 bases. Germline trimming cut 2 bases from V and 4 bases from J; bases unmatched to any gene: 6. The germline V gene encodes CDR1 SEHNR and CDR2 FQNEAQ (reference sequence). The CDR3 runs to 15 residues. The CDR3 loop is CASSLPRQGFTEAFF. CDR3 nucleotide sequence: TGTGCCAGCAGCTTACCCAGACAGGGGTTCACTGAAGCTTTCTTT.

The chain carries TRBV5-5 and TRBJ2-3; D gene uncertain. The CDR3 runs to 14 residues. V shed 6 bases and J shed 0 bases, with 11 bases lying between them. Germline V gene sequence: CDR1 SGHKS, CDR2 YYEKEE (reference sequence). The DNA of the CDR3 is TGTGCCAGCACTAGGCTGGTTAGCACAGATACGCAGTATTTT. Protein product: CASTRLVSTDTQYF.